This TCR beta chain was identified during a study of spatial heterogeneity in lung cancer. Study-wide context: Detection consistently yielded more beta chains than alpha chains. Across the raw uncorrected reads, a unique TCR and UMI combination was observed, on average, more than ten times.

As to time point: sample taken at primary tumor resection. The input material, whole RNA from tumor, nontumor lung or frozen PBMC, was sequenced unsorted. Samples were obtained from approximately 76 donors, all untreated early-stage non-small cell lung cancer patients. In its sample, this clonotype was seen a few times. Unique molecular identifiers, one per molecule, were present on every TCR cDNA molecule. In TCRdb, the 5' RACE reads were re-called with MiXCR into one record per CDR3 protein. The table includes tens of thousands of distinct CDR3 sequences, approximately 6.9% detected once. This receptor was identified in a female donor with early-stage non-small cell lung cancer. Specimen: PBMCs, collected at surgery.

The DNA for the CDR3 is TGTGCCAGCAGAACCGGTGGGCGGGGGGTCACAGATACGCAGTATTTT. Its protein product is CASRTGGRGVTDTQYF. The gene calls are TRBV4-2 and TRBJ2-3; TRBD2 agrees at 8 bases. The V gene end was trimmed by 6 bases and the J gene end by 2 bases; junction bases not matched to a gene: 10. The CDR3 sequence is 16 residues long. CDR1 is LGHNA, CDR2 YNFKEQ, per germline.